Described below is a single TCR beta chain sequence and its context. This receptor's antigen is unknown. The record has no base qualities; no much larger clone is one base away. These data belong to a study of brain T cells in children with intractable seizures (dated by TCRdb to about 2021). Study-level background: A NanoString immunology panel was first used to screen resected brain tissue from roughly 52 pediatric epilepsy surgery cases for immune gene transcripts. Of the roughly twelve selected surgery cases, pre-surgery blood was also sequenced for eight, so four had brain tissue only. Overall study results and their limits: Viral specificity was inferred only from CDR3 sequence similarity, and patients' HCMV serostatus was unknown. Sequencing depth differed between pre- and post-surgery blood, so clones missing from the pre-surgery sample may reflect undersampling.

The immunoSEQ assay was used to generate TCR beta chain sequences from genomic DNA. As for how the authors treated the data: CDR3 sequences that did not begin with the conserved framework cysteine at position 104 were removed by hand. Clonality was calculated as one minus the normalized Shannon's Diversity Index, with values ranging from 0 (maximal diversity) to 1 (oligoclonal). To check whether a given CDR3 had different frequencies in two samples, for example brain versus blood, chi-squared comparison-of-proportions tests were used. Public clonotypes were found through immuneACCESS searches, while the VDJdb browser was used to judge similarity to known antiviral clonotypes. The immuneACCESS repertoire file appears here via TCRdb, limited to in-frame rearrangements. These files lack a portion of the clones; in checked studies, under half of the deficit traces to unresolved V genes, and the cause of the others is not known. V and J calls and clone size are given by that table; D and trimming were obtained from the DNA. This sample comprises 110,000 or so clones, approximately 94% of them detected only once. Around 4.1% of the sample is taken by the ten largest.

V lost 5 bases and J lost 8 bases; the stretch between them is 18 bases long. The germline V gene specifies SGHTA as CDR1 and FQGNSA as CDR2. From its cysteine to its phenylalanine, the CDR3 spans 14 amino acids. The retained sequence is limited to the CDR3, 42 bases, with the frame set at the first base. The intended sense of this specimen's time point label: resected brain tissue, or blood drawn just prior to surgery. The surgery cases showing the highest brain T cell transcript signatures were chosen for TCR beta chain sequencing of brain tissue and, when available, of blood. Patients had been treated with at least one anti-epileptic drug before surgery. The TCR-sequenced patients were children whose drug-resistant epilepsy was caused by tuberous sclerosis complex, focal cortical dysplasia, Rasmussen encephalitis or hemimegalencephaly. Blood was drawn right before the epilepsy surgery. The Monarch genomic DNA purification kit was used to extract bulk genomic DNA from unsorted brain tissue and whole blood.

This receptor was identified in a boy under three years old with hemimegalencephaly and intractable seizures. Sequenced material: peripheral blood, taken at surgery. Recombination connected TRBV7-2 to TRBJ1-1; the D segment could be TRBD1, given 5 matching bases. CDR3 sequence: CASSRTTGAPEAFF. The nucleotide sequence reads TGTGCCAGCAGCCGTACCACAGGAGCCCCCGAAGCTTTCTTT.